Below are 29 T cell receptor beta chains sequenced from a single sample in a study of human T cells and chemical hapten exposure. Via MiXCR, TCRdb re-called the RACE reads, giving one row per CDR3 protein. This sample has tens of thousands of distinct CDR3 sequences, with about 10% found just once. The time point here: patch test 2, 6 weeks after DPC sensitization. Specified treatment: therapeutic diphenylcyclopropenone sensitization with weekly scalp DPC. The sample was whole blood, taken in connection with sensitization to the hapten diphenylcyclopropenone (DPC). These TCRs come from a woman aged 45-59 years with alopecia areata. Some clones in this sample may be carry-over from other donors' samples.

This clonotype came up many times. The chain recombines TRBV6-1 with TRBJ1-1; 7 nucleotides align to TRBD1. The length of the CDR3 is 13 residues. From germline, CDR1 is MNHNS and CDR2 SASEGT. Trimming removed 5 bases from V and 6 bases from J; junction bases left unmatched: 6. The CDR3 reads CASSTVQGPEAFF. Here the CDR3 DNA reads TGTGCCAGCAGTACGGTACAGGGGCCTGAAGCTTTCTTT.

This clonotype was recorded many times. V is TRBV12-3 or TRBV12-4 and J is TRBJ1-1; D perhaps matches TRBD1 (5 bases). The CDR3 runs 13 residues. Trimming stripped 6 bases from V and 11 bases from J, with 19 bases between. CDR3: CASSPHPGLWAFF. For the CDR3, the DNA is TGTGCCAGCAGCCCACACCCGGGGCTGTGGGCTTTCTTT.

This clonotype was recorded at least ten times. J is TRBJ2-7 and V is TRBV20-1, with TRBD2 identical over 11 bases. The trim removed 3 bases at V and 2 bases at J, leaving 12 bases unmatched. Germline assignment: CDR1 DFQATT and CDR2 SNEGSKA (reference sequence). CDR3 size: 17 residues. The CDR3 region has the DNA TGCAGTGCTAGGTCTACTAGCGGGAGCTTAAAGCCCTACGAGCAGTACTTC. Residues: CSARSTSGSLKPYEQYF.

The chain employs TRBV20-1 and TRBJ2-2; a weak D match, TRBD1 (6 bases). V gave up 6 bases and J gave up 6 bases, with 20 bases separating them. CDR3 length: 15 amino acids. Germline V gene lookup returns CDR1 DFQATT and CDR2 SNEGSKA (reference sequence). DNA for the CDR3: TGCAGTGCCAGGAGGACAGAGTTGAGTTCCGGGGAGCTGTTTTTT. Translating gives CSARRTELSSGELFF.

This clonotype was picked up a small number of times. The chain recombines TRBV13 with TRBJ1-3, with D possibly being TRBD1 (5 bases). The V and J ends lost 7 bases and 0 bases respectively, with 13 bases between them. Germline CDR1 PRHDT, CDR2 FYEKMQ (reference sequence). This CDR3 comprises 15 residues. CDR3 DNA: TGTGCCAGCAAACTAGACAGAAACTCTGGAAACACCATATATTTT. Translation gives CASKLDRNSGNTIYF.

The chain has TRBV29-1 and TRBJ2-3, with a possible D match to TRBD2 (6 bases). Germline V gene lookup returns CDR1 SQVTM and CDR2 ANQGSEA. The CDR3 contains 13 residues. Trimming took off 4 bases at V and 3 bases at J, with 11 bases between the two ends. The CDR3 region has the DNA TGCAGCGTTGGCGGCGGGGAAACAGATACGCAGTATTTT. It translates to CSVGGGETDTQYF.

Worth noting for this clonotype: The junction departs from germline at one end; a sequencing error may be responsible. The chain carries TRBV12-3 or TRBV12-4 and TRBJ2-2; D remains unclear. The CDR3 is made up of 14 amino acids. The chain's CDR3 is CASSIAANTGELFF. The CDR3 region has the DNA TGTGCCAGCAGTATAGCAGCGAACACCGGGGAGCTGTTTTTT.

This clonotype has just a few counts. The rearrangement uses TRBV20-1 and TRBJ2-3; 8 bases agree with TRBD2. CDR1 and CDR2 (germline): DFQATT, SNEGSKA (reference sequence). This CDR3 comprises 13 residues. V lost 3 bases to trimming and J lost 6 bases; unmatched junction nucleotides: 5. CDR3 sequence reads: CSARSGGPDTQYF. The CDR3 DNA is TGCAGTGCTAGGTCGGGAGGGCCGGATACGCAGTATTTT.

This clonotype turned up a few times. The chain employs TRBV20-1 and TRBJ2-5; TRBD1 matches at 7 bases. This CDR3 contains 17 residues. Germline loops: CDR1 DFQATT, CDR2 SNEGSKA (reference sequence). V lost 7 bases and J lost 1; bases outside the gene matches: 18. CDR3 protein: CSVDGRGMLAGQETQYF. The CDR3 DNA reads TGCAGTGTGGACGGCAGGGGGATGCTAGCAGGCCAAGAGACCCAGTACTTC.

J is TRBJ2-7 and V is TRBV28, with D possibly being TRBD2 (5 bases). V was pared by 7 bases and J by 2 bases, with 9 bases between. Germline CDR1 reads MDHEN; CDR2 reads SYDVKM. The CDR3 spans 12 residues. DNA for the CDR3: TGTGCCAGCAAGGAGGAACCCTACGAGCAGTACTTC. Amino acids: CASKEEPYEQYF. Based on the CDR3 plus reference TRBV28 and TRBJ2-7, the full variable domain is DVKVTQSSRYLVKRTGEKVFLECVQDMDHENMFWYRQDPGLGLRLIYFSYDVKMKEKGDIPEGYSVSREKKERFSLILESASTNQTSMYLCASKEEPYEQYFGPGTRLTVT.

This clonotype was observed many times. This chain joins TRBV7-9 and TRBJ1-4, with 7 bases identical to TRBD1. Germline CDR1 reads SEHNR; CDR2 reads FQNEAQ (reference sequence). The junction had 8 bases not matched to a gene; V was cut back by 6 bases and J by 1 base. CDR3 length: 16 amino acids. DNA for the CDR3: TGTGCCAGCAGACGATCAGGGGGGATAACTAATGAAAAACTGTTTTTT. Translated: CASRRSGGITNEKLFF. Full variable domain (missing parts from reference TRBV7-9 and TRBJ1-4): DTGVSQNPRHKITKRGQNVTFRCDPISEHNRLYWYRQTLGQGPEFLTYFQNEAQLEKSRLLSDRFSAERPKGSFSTLEIQRTEQGDSAMYLCASRRSGGITNEKLFFGSGTQLSVL.

This clonotype was observed many times. The chain couples TRBV19 to TRBJ1-2; D gene ambiguous. CDR1 and CDR2 from the germline V gene are LNHDA and SQIVND (reference sequence). The CDR3 has 14 amino acids. V shed 5 bases and J shed 8 bases, with 18 bases lying between them. CDR3 DNA sequence: TGTGCCAGTAGTGGCCAAGGTCTCTCCTTCGGCTACACCTTC. Residues: CASSGQGLSFGYTF.

The chain employs TRBV7-6 and TRBJ2-7; 8 bases fit TRBD1. V trimming: 5 bases; J trimming: 3 bases; junction bases outside the gene matches: 3. The CDR3 covers 13 residues. From germline, CDR1 is SGHVS and CDR2 FNYEAQ. In DNA, the CDR3 is TGTGCCAGCAGCCAGGGACAGGACTACGAGCAGTACTTC. Amino acids: CASSQGQDYEQYF.

The rearrangement uses TRBV7-2 and TRBJ2-1, with D perhaps TRBD1 (5 bases). The germline gives CDR1 SGHTA, CDR2 FQGNSA. V lost 11 bases, J lost 0 bases, and 14 bases lay in between. The CDR3 runs to 14 residues. CDR3 in amino acids: CAGASLSSYNEQFF. CDR3 bases: TGTGCCGGGGCGAGCCTCAGCTCCTACAATGAGCAGTTCTTC.

This clonotype was detected only a few times. The V call is TRBV12-3 or TRBV12-4, the J call TRBJ2-1; 13 positions match TRBD2. The CDR3 is 15 amino acids. V lost 5 bases to trimming and J lost 9 bases; unmatched junction nucleotides: 7. CDR3 sequence reads: CASSARTSGSSEQFF. Written as DNA, the CDR3 is TGTGCCAGCAGTGCTCGGACTAGCGGGAGTAGTGAGCAGTTCTTC.

The chain is built from TRBV28 and TRBJ2-7, with D perhaps TRBD1 (6 bases). The ends were cut back, 2 bases at V and 3 bases at J, with 11 bases in the middle. Germline V gene sequence: CDR1 MDHEN, CDR2 SYDVKM. The CDR3 is 14 residues long. The CDR3 region has the DNA TGTGCCAGCAGTTTACAGGGGAGCGTCTACGAGCAGTACTTC. Its translation: CASSLQGSVYEQYF. The variable domain in full, with the rest retrieved from reference TRBV28 and TRBJ2-7, is DVKVTQSSRYLVKRTGEKVFLECVQDMDHENMFWYRQDPGLGLRLIYFSYDVKMKEKGDIPEGYSVSREKKERFSLILESASTNQTSMYLCASSLQGSVYEQYFGPGTRLTVT.

This clonotype was recorded at least ten times. This chain links TRBV28 with TRBJ1-1; maybe TRBD1 (6 bases). The CDR3 runs 13 residues. V was cut by 8 bases and J by 0 bases, with 10 bases left in between. CDR1 is MDHEN, CDR2 SYDVKM, per germline. The DNA of the CDR3 is TGTGCCAGCCAAGGACAGTTGAACACTGAAGCTTTCTTT. Protein: CASQGQLNTEAFF.

Many counts were recorded for this clonotype. The chain couples TRBV12-3 or TRBV12-4 to TRBJ1-4, with D perhaps matching TRBD1 (5 bases). Trimming removed 7 bases from V and 5 bases from J, with 11 bases in between. The CDR3 is 13 amino acids. CDR3 loop: CASTRRQNEKLFF. CDR3 coding DNA: TGTGCCAGCACCAGAAGACAGAATGAAAAACTGTTTTTT.

This clonotype was recorded only once. This chain's CDR3 is CASSVRYGKNIQYF. CDR3 DNA sequence: TGTGCCAGCAGCGTAAGATACGGGAAAAACATTCAGTACTTC. The chain combines TRBV7-2 with TRBJ2-4, with D unclear. The CDR3 runs to 14 residues. CDR1 SGHTA and CDR2 FQGNSA come from the germline V gene. Trimming took off 5 bases at V and 4 bases at J, with 12 bases between the two ends.

In its sample, this clonotype was seen many times. The rearrangement uses TRBV7-2 and TRBJ1-2; TRBD1 is a possible D gene (5 bases). The germline gives CDR1 SGHTA, CDR2 FQGNSA. Between the trimmed V and J ends, which lost 5 bases and 0 bases, there was a span of 7 bases. There are 13 residues in the CDR3. CDR3 bases: TGTGCCAGCAGCGTAGGGGCTAACTATGGCTACACCTTC. Amino acids: CASSVGANYGYTF.

This clonotype was detected many times. The V call is TRBV18, the J call TRBJ1-1; TRBD1 agrees at 11 bases. This CDR3 is built from 16 residues. V was pared by 8 bases and J by 3 bases, with 11 bases of the junction left unmatched. Per germline, CDR1 KGHSH and CDR2 LQKENI. The CDR3 sequence: CASTRTGGRFDTEAFF. CDR3 nucleotide sequence: TGTGCCAGCACCAGGACAGGGGGCAGATTCGACACTGAAGCTTTCTTT. The variable domain in full, completed from reference TRBV18 and TRBJ1-1, reads NAGVMQNPRHLVRRRGQEARLRCSPMKGHSHVYWYRQLPEEGLKFMVYLQKENIIDESGMPKERFSAEFPKEGPSILRIQQVVRGDSAAYFCASTRTGGRFDTEAFFGQGTRLTVV.

J is TRBJ2-7 and V is TRBV7-2, with D unclear. Germline V gives CDR1 SGHTA, CDR2 FQGNSA. Deletions cut 0 bases from V and 4 bases from J, with 7 bases between. The CDR3 is made up of 13 amino acids. As DNA, the CDR3 is TGTGCCAGCAGCTTAGCGAACTCGTACGAGCAGTACTTC. Its translation: CASSLANSYEQYF.

In regard to this clonotype: Since a much larger clone is just one base distant, this may be a read error. The chain links TRBV6-6 to TRBJ1-2; D possibly corresponds to TRBD1 (5 bases). This CDR3 has 12 amino acids. Per germline, CDR1 MNHNY and CDR2 SVGAGI (reference sequence). The CDR3 protein is CASSNTGTQYAF. CDR3 coding DNA: TGTGCCAGCAGTAACACCGGGACCCAGTACGCCTTC.

The chain carries TRBV6-1 and TRBJ2-1, with 10 bases fitting TRBD2. J lost 6 bases, V lost 5 bases, and 10 bases had no gene match. Germline values: CDR1 MNHNS, CDR2 SASEGT. CDR3 size: 16 residues. CDR3 in amino acids: CASSPQSGLASNEQFF. CDR3 nucleotides: TGTGCCAGCAGTCCACAGTCGGGACTAGCGAGCAATGAGCAGTTCTTC.

This clonotype came up many times. The rearrangement links TRBV19 to TRBJ2-1, with D uncertain. V gave up 2 bases and J gave up 1 base, with 12 bases separating them. The CDR3 extends over 16 amino acids. The V gene's germline CDR1 is LNHDA and CDR2 SQIVND (reference sequence). CDR3 sequence reads: CASSIYPLGSYNEQFF. CDR3 nucleotide sequence: TGTGCCAGTAGTATATATCCTCTCGGGTCCTACAATGAGCAGTTCTTC. The whole variable domain, filled in from reference TRBV19 and TRBJ2-1, reads DGGITQSPKYLFRKEGQNVTLSCEQNLNHDAMYWYRQDPGQGLRLIYYSQIVNDFQKGDIAEGYSVSREKKESFPLTVTSAQKNPTAFYLCASSIYPLGSYNEQFFGPGTRLTVL.

This clonotype was seen repeatedly, ten times or more. Here the CDR3 reads CASSFLDGNYGYTF. The CDR3 DNA is TGCGCCAGCAGCTTCCTGGACGGTAACTATGGCTACACCTTC. This chain connects TRBV5-1 to TRBJ1-2; D remains ambiguous. In germline, CDR1 is SGHRS, CDR2 YFSETQ. The CDR3 has 14 amino acids. V lost 2 bases to trimming and J lost 1 base, with 9 bases between them.

This clonotype was seen many times. The chain has TRBV18 and TRBJ1-5; D perhaps matches TRBD1 (5 bases). The CDR3 spans 15 residues. CDR1 and CDR2 (germline): KGHSH, LQKENI. V lost 5 bases, J lost 1 base, and 12 bases lay in between. CDR3 sequence: CASSGGRRSNQPQHF. The CDR3 nucleotides read TGTGCCAGCTCAGGGGGAAGGCGAAGCAATCAGCCCCAGCATTTT.

This chain joins TRBV2 and TRBJ2-5; D may correspond to TRBD1 or TRBD2 (6 bases each). V lost 9 bases, J lost 4 bases, and 12 bases lay in between. CDR1 is SNHLY, CDR2 FYNNEI, per germline. CDR3 size: 12 residues. The CDR3 coding sequence is TGTGCCAGAAGACAGGAGGGAGAGACCCAGTACTTC. Its translation: CARRQEGETQYF.

This clonotype was counted a few times. The V call is TRBV5-6, the J call TRBJ1-1; D call uncertain. CDR1 and CDR2 from the germline V gene are SGHDT and YYEEEE. This CDR3 has 13 residues. The V end was cut by 4 bases, the J end by 8 bases, with 15 bases between. The CDR3 here is CASSPPMGWEAFF. Written as DNA, the CDR3 is TGTGCCAGCAGCCCACCCATGGGGTGGGAAGCTTTCTTT.